This TCR beta chain was identified in a study of cytomegalovirus exposure and HLA in healthy donors. Study-wide results and limits: The authors listed around 150 TCR beta chains as cytomegalovirus-associated. The study reported that TCR beta sequences accurately predicted HLA-A and HLA-B alleles in most subjects. Some V segments could not be told apart, so they were left out, TRBV6-2 and TRBV6-3 among them. Most TCR sequences proved rare, with some public TCRs found in many donors.

The V end lost 0 bases, the J end lost 5 bases, and 11 bases lay between the germline ends. Germline V lookup: CDR1 SGDLS, CDR2 YYNGEE. The CDR3 totals 14 residues. In regard to this clone: Its antigen remains unknown.

The PCR used 60 Vbeta and 13 Jbeta primers. Clones were sequenced by immunoSEQ multiplex PCR, and TCRdb holds only the in-frame ones, with some missing. Among approximately 240,000 clones listed, around 88% were seen once. The sequenced sample consisted of PBMCs. This TCR derives from a woman between 18 and 29 years old in good health and CMV-seronegative. V usage is TRBV9 and J usage is TRBJ2-5, with a possible D match to TRBD2 (6 bases). The CDR3 DNA reads as TGTGCCAGCAGCGTAGTTGGGGCGGGGGAGACCCAGTACTTC. Translation: CASSVVGAGETQYF.